Shown below are 30 T cell receptor beta chains from a single sample sequenced in a study of T-cell reconstitution after alpha-beta-depleted transplantation in children. A TCRbeta library incorporating unique molecular identifiers was prepared. TCRdb called the PCR reads again in MiXCR, with one record for every CDR3 protein. The sample has approximately 350,000 distinct CDR3 sequences, around a tenth seen once. The source material was PBMCs from the stem cell graft donor, sampled from the stem cell graft. The receptors were gathered from a human donor who donated a stem cell graft to a child with acute lymphoblastic leukemia.

Many counts were recorded for this clonotype. The junction and the germline gene differ at one end; a read error may be behind it. The gene calls are TRBV7-2 and TRBJ2-2; tentatively, D is TRBD1 (5 bases). CDR1 is SGHTA and CDR2 is FQGNSA in the germline V gene. The CDR3 is 15 amino acids. The CDR3 DNA reads TGTGCCAGCAGTTTAGACCTCAGGGTTTCCGGGGAGCTGTTTTTT. The encoded protein is CASSLDLRVSGELFF.

This clonotype occurred a few times. The chain uses TRBV20-1 and TRBJ1-1; 9 bases match TRBD1. This CDR3 contains 14 residues. V dropped 5 bases and J dropped 1; count of bases not matched to a gene: 5. In germline, CDR1 is DFQATT, CDR2 SNEGSKA (reference sequence). The CDR3 coding sequence is TGCAGTGCTCACCGGGACAGGGAGAACACTGAAGCTTTCTTT. Residues: CSAHRDRENTEAFF.

In its sample, this clonotype was seen a few times. The chain employs TRBV24-1 and TRBJ2-1, with TRBD2 matching over 9 bases. Germline CDR1 and CDR2: KGHDR and SFDVKD. Trimming cost V 6 bases and J 5 bases; bases outside gene matches: 7. The CDR3 is 15 amino acids. This CDR3 reads CATSRVAGDHNEQFF. The CDR3, as DNA: TGTGCCACCAGTAGGGTAGCGGGAGACCACAATGAGCAGTTCTTC.

J is TRBJ2-7 and V is TRBV4-2, with D perhaps matching TRBD2 (5 bases). Germline loops: CDR1 LGHNA, CDR2 YNFKEQ. The CDR3 totals 13 residues. Trimming removed 0 bases from V and 5 bases from J, with 8 bases in between. The DNA of the CDR3 is TGTGCCAGCAGCCAAGATGGTAGCGACGAGCAGTACTTC. Translating gives CASSQDGSDEQYF.

This clonotype was counted ten times or more. The chain links TRBV15 to TRBJ2-4; the match to TRBD2 covers 12 bases. V lost 0 bases and J lost 7; bases outside the gene matches: 16. The germline CDR1 and CDR2 sequences are LNHNV and YYDKDF (reference sequence). The CDR3 covers 20 residues. CDR3 residues: CATSRDGWIRTSGIENIQYF. In nucleotides, the CDR3 is TGTGCCACCAGCAGAGATGGGTGGATTCGGACTAGCGGGATCGAGAACATTCAGTACTTC.

The chain is built from TRBV9 and TRBJ2-7; possibly TRBD2 for D (6 bases). V lost 4 bases, J lost 4 bases, and 12 bases lay in between. The CDR3 loop spans 13 amino acids. Germline-derived CDR1 and CDR2 are SGDLS and YYNGEE. The CDR3 loop is CASSPDSGYEQYF. CDR3 sequence (DNA): TGTGCCAGCAGCCCCGATAGCGGTTACGAGCAGTACTTC.

This clonotype was seen more than once but under ten times. This chain joins TRBV5-6 and TRBJ1-2; tentative D call: TRBD1 (6 bases). Germline V gene data show CDR1 as SGHDT and CDR2 as YYEEEE. The CDR3 length is 14 residues. Trimming cost V 2 bases and J 4 bases, with 12 bases left between them. Here the CDR3 DNA reads TGTGCCAGCAGCTTCAGGGGAAACACCTATGGCTACACCTTC. Amino acid sequence: CASSFRGNTYGYTF.

This clonotype showed up many times. The chain carries TRBV20-1 and TRBJ2-2, with D hard to call. V lost 6 bases, J lost 2 bases, and 10 bases lay in between. The V gene's germline CDR1 is DFQATT and CDR2 SNEGSKA (reference sequence). CDR3 length: 13 amino acids. The chain's CDR3 is CSAVQSNTGELFF. CDR3 nucleotides: TGCAGTGCGGTACAGAGTAACACCGGGGAGCTGTTTTTT.

This clonotype is a singleton in its sample. The chain is built from TRBV19 and TRBJ2-6, with D perhaps matching TRBD1 (6 bases). The V gene lost 4 bases and the J gene lost 4 bases, with 14 bases spanning the gap. CDR1 and CDR2 from the germline V gene are LNHDA and SQIVND (reference sequence). This CDR3 spans 16 amino acids. As DNA, the CDR3 is TGTGCCAGTAGTACACAGGGAAGAGCCGGGGCCAACGTCCTGACTTTC. Amino acids: CASSTQGRAGANVLTF.

This chain connects TRBV28 to TRBJ2-7; D is perhaps TRBD1 or TRBD2 (5 bases each). CDR1 is MDHEN, CDR2 SYDVKM, per germline. The CDR3 runs to 18 residues. V lost 6 bases, J lost 0 bases, and 24 bases lay in between. This chain's CDR3 is CASSLRWGRADSSYEQYF. CDR3 sequence (DNA): TGTGCCAGCAGCCTTCGGTGGGGACGGGCCGACAGCTCCTACGAGCAGTACTTC.

The CDR3 bases are TGTGCCAGCAGCCCACACCCGGGACAGCCGCGGGGGGAGCAGTACTTC. Its protein product is CASSPHPGQPRGEQYF. The rearrangement joins TRBV2 to TRBJ2-7, with D perhaps assigned TRBD1 or TRBD2 (7 bases each). Germline assignment: CDR1 SNHLY and CDR2 FYNNEI. This CDR3 is built from 16 residues. V was pared by 6 bases and J by 7 bases, with 25 bases between.

This clonotype was counted many times. This sequence joins TRBV28 and TRBJ1-5, with no clear D. CDR1 is MDHEN and CDR2 is SYDVKM in the germline V gene. V was clipped by 4 bases and J by 8 bases, with 15 bases between them. The length of the CDR3 is 14 residues. The CDR3 DNA reads as TGTGCCAGCAGTTCGCGCGAGTATTGGGAGCCCCAGCATTTT. Protein sequence: CASSSREYWEPQHF.

This clonotype showed up just a few times. This chain connects TRBV27 to TRBJ1-5; TRBD1 aligns across 8 bases. CDR1 is MNHEY and CDR2 is SMNVEV in the germline V gene (reference sequence). CDR3 size: 20 residues. The trim removed 2 bases at V and 0 bases at J, leaving 15 bases unmatched. DNA for the CDR3: TGTGCCAGCAGTTTAAACCCACCGGGGGCAGGGGGCTATAGCAATCAGCCCCAGCATTTT. Its protein product is CASSLNPPGAGGYSNQPQHF.

The rearrangement links TRBV6-5 to TRBJ2-1; D is uncertain. Germline assignment: CDR1 MNHEY and CDR2 SVGAGI. The length of the CDR3 is 15 residues. V lost 1 base and J lost 2, with 9 bases in between. CDR3 region: CASSYLRPTYNEQFF. CDR3 in DNA: TGTGCCAGCAGTTACTTACGACCCACCTACAATGAGCAGTTCTTC.

This clonotype was detected a few times. V usage is TRBV5-1 and J usage is TRBJ2-1; D unresolved. V lost 4 bases, J lost 10 bases, and 12 bases lay in between. There are 12 residues in the CDR3. From germline, CDR1 is SGHRS and CDR2 YFSETQ. In DNA form, the CDR3 reads TGCGCCAGCAGCCAGGCAGGATTGGAGCAGTTCTTC. It translates to CASSQAGLEQFF.

This clonotype was seen repeatedly, ten times or more. J is TRBJ2-3 and V is TRBV5-1; no clear D. Germline V gene data show CDR1 as SGHRS and CDR2 as YFSETQ. Trimming pared 4 bases from V and 2 bases from J, leaving 8 bases between. This CDR3 contains 13 residues. CDR3 nucleotide sequence: TGCGCCAGCAGCCAAGACTCCACAGATACGCAGTATTTT. This codes for CASSQDSTDTQYF.

The chain combines TRBV4-3 with TRBJ2-7, with a weak D call TRBD2 (6 bases). The V end lost 4 bases, the J end lost 5 bases, and 18 bases lay between the germline ends. CDR1 and CDR2 (germline): LGHNA, YSLEER. CDR3 size: 15 residues. This CDR3 is CASSPGALAFDEQYF. The CDR3, as DNA: TGCGCCAGCAGCCCCGGGGCCCTAGCGTTCGACGAGCAGTACTTC.

This clonotype was counted a few times. V gene TRBV4-3 combines with J gene TRBJ2-6, with a possible D match to TRBD2 (5 bases). Trimming left V 1 base short and J 0 bases short, with 13 bases between. Germline-derived CDR1 and CDR2 are LGHNA and YSLEER. The CDR3 is made up of 18 amino acids. This chain's CDR3 is CASSQAGRGVSGANVLTF. The CDR3 region has the DNA TGCGCCAGCAGCCAAGCCGGCCGGGGAGTCTCTGGGGCCAACGTCCTGACTTTC.

This clonotype has more than one count but fewer than ten. This rearrangement joins TRBV4-3 to TRBJ2-1; TRBD2 matches at 11 bases. Germline V gene lookup returns CDR1 LGHNA and CDR2 YSLEER. Germline trimming cut 3 bases from V and 1 base from J; bases unmatched to any gene: 5. There are 17 residues in the CDR3. CDR3 region: CASSHLTSGTSYNEQFF. The CDR3 region has the DNA TGCGCCAGCAGCCACCTGACTAGCGGGACGTCCTACAATGAGCAGTTCTTC.

This clonotype is classed as medium-sized. The V gene is TRBV28, the J gene TRBJ2-3; 7 bases are a match to TRBD1. This CDR3 has 14 amino acids. The germline V gene encodes CDR1 MDHEN and CDR2 SYDVKM. J lost 3 bases, V lost 6 bases, and 6 bases had no gene match. CDR3 in DNA: TGTGCCAGCAGGAGTACAGGGGTTACAGATACGCAGTATTTT. It encodes CASRSTGVTDTQYF.

This clonotype has at least ten counts. This chain links TRBV12-3 or TRBV12-4 with TRBJ2-6; D gene ambiguous. This CDR3 is 13 amino acids long. V was pared by 4 bases and J by 4 bases, with 5 bases between. This CDR3 reads CASSSTGANVLTF. In nucleotides, the CDR3 is TGTGCCAGCAGTTCTACCGGGGCCAACGTCCTGACTTTC.

There are a few counts of this clonotype. The rearrangement joins TRBV5-1 to TRBJ2-3, with 8 bases matching TRBD2. After removal of 4 bases from V and 2 bases from J, the junction contained 9 bases not matched to a gene. The length of the CDR3 is 16 residues. Germline CDR1 reads SGHRS; CDR2 reads YFSETQ. The CDR3 sequence is CASSPAEREFTDTQYF. The CDR3 DNA sequence: TGCGCCAGCAGCCCCGCGGAGCGGGAGTTCACAGATACGCAGTATTTT.

This clonotype was observed a few times. The genes are TRBV20-1 and TRBJ2-4, with TRBD2 matching 8 bases. Per germline, CDR1 DFQATT and CDR2 SNEGSKA (reference sequence). The CDR3 spans 14 residues. V dropped 2 bases and J dropped 3; count of bases not matched to a gene: 3. The DNA for the CDR3 is TGCAGTGCTAGACTAGCGGGTGACAAAAACATTCAGTACTTC. This gives the protein CSARLAGDKNIQYF.

This rearrangement joins TRBV20-1 to TRBJ1-3, with a possible D match to TRBD1 (6 bases). CDR3 length equals 15 residues. V was shortened by 0 bases and J by 4 bases, with 13 bases between the two germline ends. Per germline, CDR1 DFQATT and CDR2 SNEGSKA (reference sequence). The CDR3 coding sequence is TGCAGTGCTAGAGATCCAACTGGACAGGGAAACACCATATATTTT. Encoded protein: CSARDPTGQGNTIYF.

This clonotype was seen a handful of times. The chain joins TRBV12-3 or TRBV12-4 to TRBJ1-6; D gene ambiguous. Trimming took off 6 bases at V and 14 bases at J, with 17 bases between the two ends. This CDR3 spans 13 amino acids. The DNA of the CDR3 is TGTGCCAGCAGCCTTCGGCCGGCCCTCTCCCTCCACTTT. This encodes CASSLRPALSLHF.

This clonotype was recorded a few times. The J gene is TRBJ1-1, the V gene TRBV4-3; D is unresolved. Germline V gene data show CDR1 as LGHNA and CDR2 as YSLEER. V was cut by 0 bases and J by 2 bases, with 13 bases left in between. The CDR3 runs 16 residues. In DNA form, the CDR3 reads TGCGCCAGCAGCCAAGATCCGTATTCCGGTAACACTGAAGCTTTCTTT. Translated, it gives CASSQDPYSGNTEAFF.

This sequence joins TRBV6-2 or TRBV6-3 and TRBJ1-1; D is undetermined. The V and J ends lost 4 bases and 5 bases respectively, with 11 bases between them. The CDR3 covers 13 residues. Germline-derived CDR1 and CDR2 are MNHEY and SVGEGT. CDR3 in amino acids: CASSSLRGTEAFF. CDR3 coding DNA: TGTGCCAGCAGTTCCCTCCGTGGTACTGAAGCTTTCTTT.

V gene TRBV20-1 combines with J gene TRBJ1-1; no clear D. The germline gives CDR1 DFQATT, CDR2 SNEGSKA (reference sequence). The V end lost 1 base, the J end lost 1 base, and 10 bases lay between the germline ends. CDR3 length: 14 residues. The DNA of the CDR3 is TGCAGTGCTAGAGCGCATGTGGAGAACACTGAAGCTTTCTTT. It codes for CSARAHVENTEAFF.

The V and J genes are TRBV19 and TRBJ1-5; TRBD1 might be the D (6 bases). The V gene lost 10 bases and the J gene lost 9 bases, with 25 bases spanning the gap. The CDR3 runs 15 residues. Germline V CDR1 and CDR2: LNHDA, SQIVND (reference sequence). The CDR3 protein is CATQQGISPQWPQHF. In nucleotides, the CDR3 is TGTGCCACCCAACAGGGAATAAGCCCCCAATGGCCCCAGCATTTT.

This clonotype was seen at least ten times. The V and J genes are TRBV12-3 or TRBV12-4 and TRBJ2-7, with 7 bases fitting TRBD2. This CDR3 has 15 amino acids. With 5 bases clipped from V and 3 bases from J, the junction kept 10 bases outside the gene matches. The CDR3 sequence is CASSRLIGRNYEQYF. DNA of the CDR3: TGTGCCAGCAGTAGGCTAATCGGGAGGAACTACGAGCAGTACTTC.